Listed below are T cell receptor beta chains from one sample, sequenced in a study of T cells in Graves' hyperthyroidism and ophthalmopathy. TCRdb independently ran MiXCR on the multiplex PCR reads; one entry per CDR3 protein. The repertoire includes about 610,000 distinct CDR3 sequences, roughly 50% of them detected once, and roughly 8.2% sits in the top ten. What was sequenced was peripheral blood or thyroid tissue (not recorded which). The receptors come from a woman aged 18-29 years with Graves' hyperthyroidism. CDR3s include the opening cysteine and the closing phenylalanine or tryptophan. A D gene is named only where the DNA matches it firmly. Clone size is not always given. Where it is, it says once, few, many or a class for expanded clones.

V	D	size	J	DNA	CDR3
TRBV6-5	-	-	TRBJ1-1	TGTGCCAGCAGTTACTCAGCGGGGATGAACACTGAAGCTTTCTTT	CASSYSAGMNTEAFF
TRBV12-3/TRBV12-4	TRBD1	-	TRBJ1-2	TGTGCCAGCAGCCCCCTTAGCGGGAGGGGGCCAAACTATGGCTACACCTTC	CASSPLSGRGPNYGYTF
TRBV5-4	-	many	TRBJ2-5	TGTGCCAGCAGCTTGAGACTCAACCAAGGGACCCAGTACTTC	CASSLRLNQGTQYF
TRBV4-3	-	-	TRBJ1-1	TGCGCCAGCAGCCAAGAGGGACCAGCTTTCTTT	CASSQEGPAFF
TRBV7-3	TRBD1	once	TRBJ1-2	TGTGCCAGCAGCTTAGTCAGCCCCGGGACAGTGGATGGCTACACCTTC	CASSLVSPGTVDGYTF
TRBV20-1	-	many	TRBJ2-7	TGCAGTGCCCAGCGTCGTTTATGGGAGCAGTACTTC	CSAQRRLWEQYF
TRBV6-1	-	-	TRBJ1-3	TGTGCCACCCCCCAGGCTGGAAACACCATATATTTT	CATPQAGNTIYF
TRBV12-3/TRBV12-4	-	-	TRBJ2-5	TGTGCCAGCAGTTTAGCGGAGGTAGAGACCCAGTACTTC	CASSLAEVETQYF
TRBV15	TRBD1	-	TRBJ1-1	TGTGCCACCAGCAGGATACAGGGGTCTGGAAACACTGAAGCTTTCTTT	CATSRIQGSGNTEAFF
TRBV2	-	many	TRBJ1-1	TGTGCCAGCGGGATTGATCGGACTCTAGCTTTCTTT	CASGIDRTLAFF
TRBV7-2	-	-	TRBJ2-1	TGTGCCAGCAGCCCTGCCCTAAATGAGCAGTTCTTC	CASSPALNEQFF
TRBV10-3	-	-	TRBJ2-3	TGTGCCATCAGTGTCTCGACAGGTCGGTTAGATACGCAGTATTTT	CAISVSTGRLDTQYF
TRBV7-2	TRBD2	many	TRBJ2-7	TGTGCCAGCAGCTTGGCGGGAGGGCCGGTCGAGCAGTACTTC	CASSLAGGPVEQYF
TRBV20-1	-	few	TRBJ2-3	TGCAGTGCTAGGGATTTATGGCAGGGGAGCACAGATACGCAGTATTTT	CSARDLWQGSTDTQYF
TRBV29-1	TRBD1	many	TRBJ1-1	TGCAGCGTCGGGTGGGACAGGGCGAACACTGAAGCTTTCTTT	CSVGWDRANTEAFF
TRBV3-1	TRBD1	many	TRBJ1-2	TGTGCCAGCAGCCAAGGGACAGGGGGCTATGGCTACACCTTC	CASSQGTGGYGYTF
TRBV10-3	-	-	TRBJ1-6	TGTGCCATCAGCGCCATGACAGCCAATTCACCCCTCCACTTT	CAISAMTANSPLHF
TRBV29-1	-	-	TRBJ1-5	TGCAGCGTTGAGACTAGCGGGTACGAGCAGCCCCAGCATTTT	CSVETSGYEQPQHF
TRBV20-1	-	-	TRBJ1-5	TGCAGTGCCAGCAGTTACAGGTTCAATCAGCCCCAGCATTTT	CSASSYRFNQPQHF
TRBV27	-	many	TRBJ2-7	TGTGCCAGTCGGAGGGGGTTCTACGAGCAGTACTTC	CASRRGFYEQYF
TRBV2	-	once	TRBJ2-7	TGTGCCGGCAGCCTCCTTCTCAACACCGGGGAGCTGTACTTC	CAGSLLLNTGELYF
TRBV18	-	few	TRBJ1-6	TGTGCCAGCTCACCATTCGGACAGTCTTATTCACCCCTCCACTTT	CASSPFGQSYSPLHF
TRBV10-3	TRBD1	-	TRBJ2-7	TGTGCCATCAGTGGACAGGGACGCTACGAGCAGTACTTC	CAISGQGRYEQYF
TRBV20-1	TRBD2	-	TRBJ2-5	TGCAGTGCTAGACCTAGCGGGGGATACAATGAGACCCAGTACTTC	CSARPSGGYNETQYF
TRBV5-1	-	-	TRBJ2-4	TGCGCCAGCAGCATCTCGACCGGAAACATTCAGTACTTC	CASSISTGNIQYF
TRBV27	-	few	TRBJ1-4	TGTGCCAGCAGCTCCAGGACAGAACAACCCAATGAAAAACTGTTTTTT	CASSSRTEQPNEKLFF
TRBV20-1	TRBD1	few	TRBJ2-5	TGCAGTGCTAGCAGGGGGAGAGAGACCCAGTACTTC	CSASRGRETQYF
TRBV7-9	-	many	TRBJ1-1	TGTGCCAGCAGCTTCTTAACAGCAGGGACTGAAGCTTTCTTT	CASSFLTAGTEAFF
TRBV20-1	TRBD1	-	TRBJ1-1	TGCAGTGCTAGGGGGCCGACAGGGGATAGAGCTTTCTTT	CSARGPTGDRAFF
TRBV20-1	TRBD2	-	TRBJ2-7	TGCAGTTGGACTAGCGACTACGAGCAGTACTTC	CSWTSDYEQYF
TRBV15	-	-	TRBJ1-1	TGTGCCACCAGCAGCCCCGGAGGAGGGGACACTGAAGCTTTCTTT	CATSSPGGGDTEAFF
TRBV7-6	TRBD1	many	TRBJ1-1	TGTGCCAGCAGTAAGGGGGGACAGGTCACTGAAGCTTTCTTT	CASSKGGQVTEAFF
TRBV29-1	-	-	TRBJ1-2	TGCAGCGTCCCCGACGGGTATGGCTACACCTTC	CSVPDGYGYTF
TRBV7-6	-	-	TRBJ2-3	TGTGCCAGCAGCCCCCGGCAGACGCTCACAGATACGCAGTATTTT	CASSPRQTLTDTQYF
TRBV7-8	-	-	TRBJ1-1	TGTGCCAGCAGCCCCAGCGGGAGAAACACTGAAGCTTTCTTT	CASSPSGRNTEAFF
TRBV6-5	-	many	TRBJ1-2	TGTGCCAGCAGCAACGGGGCAAAAGCAGGCTACACCTTC	CASSNGAKAGYTF
TRBV6-5	-	many	TRBJ1-5	TGTGCCAGCAGTGTAAGTGAACAGCCCCAGCATTTT	CASSVSEQPQHF
TRBV29-1	TRBD1	many	TRBJ2-7	TGCAGCGTCGGGGCAGGGGGACCCTACGAGCAGTACTTC	CSVGAGGPYEQYF
TRBV7-2	-	few	TRBJ2-3	TGTGCCAGCAGCTTAGGGGCTACGCAGTATTTT	CASSLGATQYF
TRBV7-9	-	many	TRBJ1-2	TGTGCCAGCAGCTTGTTGGGAGCCATGAGGTTTGGCTACACCTTC	CASSLLGAMRFGYTF
TRBV10-3	TRBD1	-	TRBJ1-2	TGTGCCATCAGTTCGTCCGGGACAGGGGTCTATGGCTACACCTTC	CAISSSGTGVYGYTF
TRBV19	-	many	TRBJ1-1	TGTGCCAGTATTGCGAACACTGAAGCTTTCTTT	CASIANTEAFF
TRBV2	-	-	TRBJ2-3	TGTGCCAGCAGTCGGGACTCAAGCACAGATACGCAGTATTTT	CASSRDSSTDTQYF
TRBV10-3	-	once	TRBJ1-1	TGTGCCATCAGTGAGGCGGTGGGGAGCACTGAAGCTTTCTTT	CAISEAVGSTEAFF
TRBV14	-	few	TRBJ1-5	TGTGCCAATCAGCCCCAGCATTTT	CANQPQHF
TRBV2	-	-	TRBJ1-4	TGTGCCAGCAGGGACGGAGTTAATGAAAAACTGTTTTTT	CASRDGVNEKLFF
TRBV29-1	-	-	TRBJ1-1	TGTAGCGTTGAAGGGGGACTAGCGAACACTGAAGCTTTCTTT	CSVEGGLANTEAFF
TRBV20-1	-	-	TRBJ1-2	TGCAGCGTCCAAGCCCCAGGGGATGGCTACACCTTC	CSVQAPGDGYTF
TRBV2	TRBD2	-	TRBJ2-7	TGTGCCAGCAGACCACAGGGAATAGCGGGGCTAACCTACGAGCAGTACTTC	CASRPQGIAGLTYEQYF